Each of the 27 T cell receptor beta chains below was sequenced from the same sample in a study of blood T cell repertoires in COVID-19. Profiled with immunoSEQ multiplex PCR; TCRdb holds only in-frame clones, not every one. The table lists roughly 520,000 clones, 88% of them singletons. The specimen was PBMCs or T cells enriched from blood (not recorded which). These receptors all come from a woman in her 40s who had recovered from COVID-19.

The rearrangement uses TRBV7-9 and TRBJ1-4, with no clear D. This CDR3 has 17 amino acids. Germline loops: CDR1 SEHNR, CDR2 FQNEAQ (reference sequence). Trimming stripped 5 bases from V and 0 bases from J, with 16 bases between. CDR3 sequence: CASSDRGSGATNEKLFF. The CDR3 bases are TGTGCCAGCAGCGACCGTGGGTCCGGAGCAACTAATGAAAAACTGTTTTTT.

The chain has TRBV29-1 and TRBJ2-7; 7 bases agree with TRBD2. J lost 2 bases, V lost 4 bases, and 11 bases had no gene match. The CDR3 covers 15 residues. Germline assignment: CDR1 SQVTM and CDR2 ANQGSEA. CDR3 residues: CSVVLGTAGAYEQYF. The CDR3 bases are TGCAGCGTTGTACTCGGGACTGCGGGGGCCTACGAGCAGTACTTC.

The V gene is TRBV6-5, the J gene TRBJ2-1, with 11 bases fitting TRBD2. J lost 9 bases, V lost 2 bases, and 6 bases had no gene match. CDR3 size: 15 residues. CDR1 and CDR2 from the germline V gene are MNHEY and SVGAGI. CDR3 protein: CASSYGSGRGSEQFF. The CDR3 DNA sequence: TGTGCCAGCAGTTACGGTAGCGGGAGGGGTAGTGAGCAGTTCTTC.

The chain joins TRBV7-9 to TRBJ2-5, with D unclear. Germline V lookup: CDR1 SEHNR, CDR2 FQNEAQ (reference sequence). This CDR3 comprises 12 residues. V shed 0 bases and J shed 5 bases, with 4 bases lying between them. CDR3 nucleotides: TGTGCCAGCAGCTTAGCCGGGGAGACCCAGTACTTC. This translates into CASSLAGETQYF.

The gene calls are TRBV3-1 (or the pseudogene TRBV3-2) and TRBJ2-1; the D gene is possibly TRBD2 (5 bases). The CDR3 sequence is 15 residues long. Trimming pared 0 bases from V and 2 bases from J, leaving 8 bases between. Germline V gene data show CDR1 as LGHDT and CDR2 as YNNKEL (reference sequence). The CDR3 protein is CASSQEGVPYNEQFF. CDR3 nucleotide sequence: TGTGCCAGCAGCCAAGAGGGAGTGCCCTACAATGAGCAGTTCTTC.

The gene calls are TRBV7-9 and TRBJ1-1; D unclear. The length of the CDR3 is 14 residues. Germline assignment: CDR1 SEHNR and CDR2 FQNEAQ (reference sequence). V shed 0 bases and J shed 6 bases, with 11 bases lying between them. The CDR3 nucleotides read TGTGCCAGCAGCTTAGCGTCGGGTTTCGCTGAAGCTTTCTTT. Amino acids: CASSLASGFAEAFF.

The chain links TRBV6-2 or TRBV6-3 to TRBJ2-1; tentative D call: TRBD2 (6 bases). Germline loops: CDR1 MNHEY, CDR2 SVGEGT. Trimming shortened V by 0 bases and J by 7 bases, and 13 bases separated the two germline ends. There are 15 residues in the CDR3. CDR3 amino acids: CASSYSRLRGNEQFF. DNA of the CDR3: TGTGCCAGCAGTTACTCGAGACTACGGGGGAATGAGCAGTTCTTC.

The sample holds one count of this clone. DNA of the CDR3: TGTGCCAGCAGCCTAACACAGGAAAAACTGTTTTTT. Its translation is CASSLTQEKLFF. This chain connects TRBV9 to TRBJ1-4; no clear D. CDR3 length: 12 residues. Between the trimmed V and J ends, which lost 4 bases and 8 bases, there was a span of 9 bases. Per the germline V gene, CDR1 is SGDLS and CDR2 is YYNGEE.

The V call is TRBV7-6, the J call TRBJ2-7, with 10 bases that match TRBD2. V shed 5 bases, J shed 1 base, and the junction held 8 bases outside the gene matches. This CDR3 region has 16 residues. Germline CDR1 reads SGHVS; CDR2 reads FNYEAQ. Here the CDR3 DNA reads TGTGCCAGCAGCCCTTCACTAGCGGGGTTTTCCTACGAGCAGTACTTC. It specifies CASSPSLAGFSYEQYF.

This sequence joins TRBV19 and TRBJ1-1; no clear D gene. CDR1 is LNHDA, CDR2 SQIVND, per germline (reference sequence). There are 16 residues in the CDR3. V was pared by 7 bases and J by 0 bases, with 18 bases between. The CDR3 region is CASTLDGNTLNTEAFF. Written as DNA, the CDR3 is TGTGCCAGTACCCTTGATGGTAACACCTTGAACACTGAAGCTTTCTTT.

CDR3 in amino acids: CASSYSGLAGDEQYF. The CDR3, as DNA: TGTGCCAGCAGTTACTCGGGGCTAGCGGGAGACGAGCAGTACTTC. The chain employs TRBV6-5 and TRBJ2-7, with 10 bases aligning to TRBD2. This CDR3 region has 15 residues. The J segment lost 5 bases and the V segment lost 0 bases, leaving 4 bases of the junction unmatched. CDR1 is MNHEY, CDR2 SVGAGI, per germline.

V gene TRBV5-1 combines with J gene TRBJ1-2; D perhaps matches TRBD1 (5 bases). The germline V gene has CDR1 SGHRS and CDR2 YFSETQ. This CDR3 contains 15 residues. V lost 0 bases to trimming and J lost 2 bases, with 11 bases between them. CDR3 residues: CASSLGQNYNYGYTF. The CDR3 bases are TGCGCCAGCAGCTTGGGACAGAATTACAACTATGGCTACACCTTC.

The chain recombines TRBV9 with TRBJ2-1; D possibly corresponds to TRBD2 (6 bases). V gave up 5 bases and J gave up 8 bases, with 17 bases separating them. The germline gives CDR1 SGDLS, CDR2 YYNGEE. The CDR3 spans 14 residues. CDR3 DNA sequence: TGTGCCAGCAGGTTGGGGATGGGGGGATATGAGCAGTTCTTC. Translation gives CASRLGMGGYEQFF.

CDR3 sequence: CASSPLPLSSEQFF. CDR3 in DNA: TGTGCCAGCTCACCACTCCCACTATCTAGTGAGCAGTTCTTC. The chain recombines TRBV18 with TRBJ2-1; no reliable D call. V was shortened by 1 base and J by 9 bases, with 13 bases between the two germline ends. The germline V gene has CDR1 KGHSH and CDR2 LQKENI. This CDR3 has 14 amino acids.

The CDR3 DNA sequence: TGCGCCAGCAGCCAAGAGGGACAGTACTACAATGAGCAGTTCTTC. Translating gives CASSQEGQYYNEQFF. The rearrangement links TRBV4-3 to TRBJ2-1; TRBD1 matches 7 bases. J gave up 3 bases and V 0 bases, and 2 bases lay outside the gene matches. The CDR3 has 15 amino acids. Per the germline V gene, CDR1 is LGHNA and CDR2 is YSLEER.

This chain joins TRBV3-1 (or the pseudogene TRBV3-2) and TRBJ2-5; the match to TRBD2 covers 10 bases. The V and J ends lost 4 bases and 1 base, in that order; junction bases with no gene match: 18. Looked up from germline, CDR1 is LGHDT and CDR2 is YNNKEL (reference sequence). The CDR3 has 20 residues. The CDR3 DNA follows: TGTGCCAGCAGCCCCTCCCGGACTAGCGGCATAGGGGGGGTCCAAGAGACCCAGTACTTC. This codes for CASSPSRTSGIGGVQETQYF.

The J gene is TRBJ2-5, the V gene TRBV24-1; 7 nucleotides align to TRBD1. The CDR3 sequence is 13 residues long. Trimming took 7 bases from V and 3 from J; bases not matched to a gene: 4. The germline V gene encodes CDR1 KGHDR and CDR2 SFDVKD. The CDR3 protein is CATRKGAEETQYF. The CDR3 nucleotides read TGTGCCACCAGGAAGGGGGCGGAAGAGACCCAGTACTTC.

The chain couples TRBV5-1 to TRBJ2-3; 9 nucleotides match TRBD2. Germline CDR1 reads SGHRS; CDR2 reads YFSETQ. V dropped 5 bases and J dropped 5; count of bases not matched to a gene: 6. The CDR3 runs 14 residues. Here the CDR3 reads CASRSLAGLDTQYF. The CDR3 nucleotides are TGCGCCAGCAGATCGCTAGCGGGATTAGATACGCAGTATTTT.

The V gene is TRBV5-1, the J gene TRBJ2-7; 12 bases agree with TRBD2. The CDR3 totals 17 residues. Germline V gene lookup returns CDR1 SGHRS and CDR2 YFSETQ. V lost 0 bases to trimming and J lost 7 bases; unmatched junction nucleotides: 11. CDR3 coding DNA: TGCGCCAGCAGCTTGGAAATGCTAGCGGGAGGGCCTCGGGAGCAGTACTTC. It yields the protein CASSLEMLAGGPREQYF.

The chain combines TRBV19 with TRBJ2-5; 8 nucleotides align to TRBD2. Trimming removed 6 bases from V and 4 bases from J; junction bases left unmatched: 1. The germline gives CDR1 LNHDA, CDR2 SQIVND (reference sequence). The CDR3 spans 12 residues. The CDR3 bases are TGTGCCAGTAGCGCGGGAGGAGAGACCCAGTACTTC. Translated: CASSAGGETQYF.

The rearrangement uses TRBV9 and TRBJ1-1; 8 nucleotides match TRBD1. With 3 bases clipped from V and 5 bases from J, the junction kept 6 bases outside the gene matches. The CDR3 consists of 14 residues. Germline CDR1 and CDR2: SGDLS and YYNGEE. The CDR3 region is CASSAGQGWTEAFF. As DNA, the CDR3 is TGTGCCAGCAGCGCCGGACAGGGCTGGACTGAAGCTTTCTTT.

The chain joins TRBV18 to TRBJ2-1; 10 bases fit TRBD2. The J segment lost 5 bases and the V segment lost 3 bases, leaving 4 bases of the junction unmatched. The CDR3 has 15 residues. Germline CDR1 and CDR2: KGHSH and LQKENI. The CDR3 DNA follows: TGTGCCAGCTCACCCGGACTAGCGGATAACAATGAGCAGTTCTTC. Amino acids: CASSPGLADNNEQFF. The full variable domain, completed using reference TRBV18 and TRBJ2-1, is NAGVMQNPRHLVRRRGQEARLRCSPMKGHSHVYWYRQLPEEGLKFMVYLQKENIIDESGMPKERFSAEFPKEGPSILRIQQVVRGDSAAYFCASSPGLADNNEQFFGPGTRLTVL.

The chain employs TRBV2 and TRBJ2-3; 8 bases are shared with TRBD1. The length of the CDR3 is 15 residues. V was pared by 3 bases and J by 3 bases, with 5 bases of the junction left unmatched. CDR1 is SNHLY, CDR2 FYNNEI, per germline. Written as DNA, the CDR3 is TGTGCCAGCAGTGAGACAGGGGTTGTGACAGATACGCAGTATTTT. This translates into CASSETGVVTDTQYF.

The chain employs TRBV5-1 and TRBJ2-7; TRBD2 matches at 10 bases. J gave up 4 bases and V 2 bases, and 9 bases lay outside the gene matches. The germline CDR1 and CDR2 sequences are SGHRS and YFSETQ. The CDR3 loop spans 16 amino acids. The CDR3 region is CASSLTPSGSSYEQYF. CDR3 DNA: TGCGCCAGCAGCTTAACACCTAGCGGGAGTTCTTACGAGCAGTACTTC.

This sequence joins TRBV6-5 and TRBJ1-2, with D perhaps TRBD1 (6 bases). The ends were cut back, 5 bases at V and 3 bases at J, with 16 bases in the middle. Looked up from germline, CDR1 is MNHEY and CDR2 is SVGAGI. The CDR3 is 15 amino acids. The DNA of the CDR3 is TGTGCCAGCAGTATCCTCACAGGGCTGGACTATGGCTACACCTTC. Translation gives CASSILTGLDYGYTF.

The chain combines TRBV19 with TRBJ1-2; 12 bases match TRBD1. Germline loops: CDR1 LNHDA, CDR2 SQIVND (reference sequence). The CDR3 is 18 residues long. J lost 7 bases, V lost 5 bases, and 17 bases had no gene match. CDR3 sequence reads: CASSYSAGTGGARSGYTF. CDR3 nucleotides: TGTGCCAGTAGTTACTCAGCCGGGACAGGGGGCGCCAGGTCTGGCTACACCTTC.

The chain has TRBV15 and TRBJ1-5, with D possibly TRBD1 on 5 matching bases. The CDR3 is made up of 12 amino acids. The V gene's germline CDR1 is LNHNV and CDR2 YYDKDF (reference sequence). Trimming shortened V by 3 bases and J by 7 bases, and 7 bases separated the two germline ends. CDR3 in amino acids: CATSSQGQPQHF. The CDR3 nucleotides read TGTGCCACCAGCAGCCAGGGACAGCCCCAGCATTTT.